The clone carrying this T cell receptor (beta chain) was recorded once. Assay: immunoSEQ multiplex PCR; the TCRdb copy retains only in-frame clones and omits some. The sample has approximately 74,000 clones; 75% to 90% are singletons. This sample stems from a study of OX40 agonist ivuxolimab in advanced cancers. The V gene lost 4 bases and the J gene lost 0 bases, with 14 bases spanning the gap. Germline-derived CDR1 and CDR2 are SGHDN and FVKESK. CDR3 length: 16 amino acids. Here the sequenced sample was CD4+ or CD8+ T cells sorted from blood, taken in a trial of the OX40 agonist ivuxolimab. The TCR originated in an adult with an advanced solid tumor such as melanoma, head and neck, liver or kidney cancer. The chain employs TRBV14 and TRBJ2-3; D is undetermined. The CDR3 loop is CASSPRRFPSTDTQYF. For the CDR3, the DNA is TGTGCCAGCAGCCCCAGGAGATTTCCTAGCACAGATACGCAGTATTTT.